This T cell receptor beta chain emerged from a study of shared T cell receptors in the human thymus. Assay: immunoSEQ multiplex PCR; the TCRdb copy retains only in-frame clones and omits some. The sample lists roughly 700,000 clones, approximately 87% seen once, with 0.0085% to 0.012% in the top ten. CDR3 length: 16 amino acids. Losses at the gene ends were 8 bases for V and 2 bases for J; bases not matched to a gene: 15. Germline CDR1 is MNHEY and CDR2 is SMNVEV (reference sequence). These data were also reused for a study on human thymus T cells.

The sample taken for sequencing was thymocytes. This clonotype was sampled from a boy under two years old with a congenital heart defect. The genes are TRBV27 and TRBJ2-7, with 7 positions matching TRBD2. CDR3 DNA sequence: TGTGCCAGCCGCCCGGGGGGTGACAGAGCACCCTACGAGCAGTACTTC. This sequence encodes CASRPGGDRAPYEQYF.